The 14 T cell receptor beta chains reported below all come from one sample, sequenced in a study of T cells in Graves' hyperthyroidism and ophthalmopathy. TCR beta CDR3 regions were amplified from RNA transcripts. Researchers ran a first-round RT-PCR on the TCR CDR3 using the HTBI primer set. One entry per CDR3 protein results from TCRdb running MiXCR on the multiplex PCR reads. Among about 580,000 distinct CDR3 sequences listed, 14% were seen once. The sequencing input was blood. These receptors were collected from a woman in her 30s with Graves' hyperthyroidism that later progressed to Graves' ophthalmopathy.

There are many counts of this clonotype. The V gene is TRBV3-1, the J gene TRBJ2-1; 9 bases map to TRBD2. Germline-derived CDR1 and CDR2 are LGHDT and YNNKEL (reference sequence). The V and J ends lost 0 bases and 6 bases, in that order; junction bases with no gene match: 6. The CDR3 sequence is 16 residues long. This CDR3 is CASSQDLVSGSNEQFF. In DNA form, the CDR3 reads TGTGCCAGCAGCCAAGATCTGGTTAGCGGGAGCAATGAGCAGTTCTTC.

CDR3 loop: CASSWTGDNTEAFF. For the CDR3, the DNA is TGTGCCAGCAGTTGGACAGGGGACAACACTGAAGCTTTCTTT. The chain links TRBV28 to TRBJ1-1; 9 bases map to TRBD1. The CDR3 length is 14 residues. Germline CDR1 MDHEN, CDR2 SYDVKM. V shed 4 bases and J 2 bases; nucleotides not matched to a gene: 2.

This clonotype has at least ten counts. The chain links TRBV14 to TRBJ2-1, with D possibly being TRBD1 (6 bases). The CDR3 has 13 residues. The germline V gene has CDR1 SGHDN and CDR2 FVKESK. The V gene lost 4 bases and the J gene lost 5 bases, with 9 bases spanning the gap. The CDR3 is CASSPTGNNEQFF. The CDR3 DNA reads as TGTGCCAGCAGCCCCACAGGGAACAATGAGCAGTTCTTC.

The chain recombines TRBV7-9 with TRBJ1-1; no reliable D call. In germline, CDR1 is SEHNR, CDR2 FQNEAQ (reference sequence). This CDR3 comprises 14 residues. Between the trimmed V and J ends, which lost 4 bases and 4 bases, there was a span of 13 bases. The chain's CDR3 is CASSSQTPFTEAFF. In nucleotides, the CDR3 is TGTGCCAGCAGCTCCCAGACCCCATTCACTGAAGCTTTCTTT.

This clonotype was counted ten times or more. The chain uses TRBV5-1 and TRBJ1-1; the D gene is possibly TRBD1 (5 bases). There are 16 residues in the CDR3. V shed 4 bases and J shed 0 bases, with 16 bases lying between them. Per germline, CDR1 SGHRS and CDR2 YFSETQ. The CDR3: CASSLEAGRMNTEAFF. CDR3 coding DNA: TGCGCCAGCAGCCTGGAGGCAGGGAGGATGAACACTGAAGCTTTCTTT.

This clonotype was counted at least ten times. CDR3 protein: CASKDGNTEAFF. In nucleotides, the CDR3 is TGTGCCAGCAAGGACGGGAACACTGAAGCTTTCTTT. This sequence joins TRBV18 and TRBJ1-1; D not certain. CDR3 length: 12 amino acids. Trimming took off 8 bases at V and 1 base at J, with 8 bases between the two ends. The V gene's germline CDR1 is KGHSH and CDR2 LQKENI.

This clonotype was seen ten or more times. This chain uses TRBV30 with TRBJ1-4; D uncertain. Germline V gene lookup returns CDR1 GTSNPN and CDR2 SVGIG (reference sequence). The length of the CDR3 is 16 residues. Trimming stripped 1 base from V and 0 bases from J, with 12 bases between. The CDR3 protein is CAWSGRPASTNEKLFF. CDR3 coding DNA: TGTGCCTGGAGTGGTCGGCCGGCTTCAACTAATGAAAAACTGTTTTTT.

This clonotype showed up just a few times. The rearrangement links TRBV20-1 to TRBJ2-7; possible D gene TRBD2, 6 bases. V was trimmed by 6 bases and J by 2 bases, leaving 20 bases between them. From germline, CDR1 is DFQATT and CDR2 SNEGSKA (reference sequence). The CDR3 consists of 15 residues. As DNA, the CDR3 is TGCAGTGCCTCTTACGGGAGCTCCAATCCCTACGAGCAGTACTTC. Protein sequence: CSASYGSSNPYEQYF.

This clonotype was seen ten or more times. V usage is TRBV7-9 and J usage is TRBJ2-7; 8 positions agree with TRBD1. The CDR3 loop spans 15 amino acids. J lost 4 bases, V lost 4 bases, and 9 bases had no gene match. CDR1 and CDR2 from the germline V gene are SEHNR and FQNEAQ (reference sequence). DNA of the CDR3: TGTGCCAGCAGCTCGGACAGGGAGGTGGTGTACGAGCAGTACTTC. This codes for CASSSDREVVYEQYF.

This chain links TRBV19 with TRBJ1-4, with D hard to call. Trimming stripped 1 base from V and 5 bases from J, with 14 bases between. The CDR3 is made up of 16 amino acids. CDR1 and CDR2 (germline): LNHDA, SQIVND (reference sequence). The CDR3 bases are TGTGCCAGTAGTATAGCATTTCAAGTGGGGAATGAAAAACTGTTTTTT. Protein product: CASSIAFQVGNEKLFF.

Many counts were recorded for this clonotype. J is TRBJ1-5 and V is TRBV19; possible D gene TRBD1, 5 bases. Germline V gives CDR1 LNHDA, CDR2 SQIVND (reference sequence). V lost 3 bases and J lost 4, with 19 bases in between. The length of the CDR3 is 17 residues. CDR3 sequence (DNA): TGTGCCAGTAGTATGTCGGGGCAGCTGCTACTGAATCAGCCCCAGCATTTT. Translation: CASSMSGQLLLNQPQHF.

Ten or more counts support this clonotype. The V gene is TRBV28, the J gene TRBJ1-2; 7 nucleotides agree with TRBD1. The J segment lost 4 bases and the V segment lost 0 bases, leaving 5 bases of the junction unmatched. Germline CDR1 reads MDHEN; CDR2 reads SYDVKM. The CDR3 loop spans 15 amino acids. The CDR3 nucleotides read TGTGCCAGCAGTTTATGGGTGGGACAGCTCTATGGCTACACCTTC. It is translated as CASSLWVGQLYGYTF.

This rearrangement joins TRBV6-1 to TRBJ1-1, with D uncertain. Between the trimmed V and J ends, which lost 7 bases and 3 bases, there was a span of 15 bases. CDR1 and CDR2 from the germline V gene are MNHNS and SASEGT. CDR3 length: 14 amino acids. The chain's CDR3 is CASKGRRLDTEAFF. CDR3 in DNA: TGTGCCAGCAAGGGCCGACGCCTTGACACTGAAGCTTTCTTT.

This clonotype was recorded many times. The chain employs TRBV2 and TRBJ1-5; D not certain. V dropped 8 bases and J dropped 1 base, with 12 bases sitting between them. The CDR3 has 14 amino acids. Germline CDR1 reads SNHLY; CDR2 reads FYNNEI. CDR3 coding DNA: TGTGCCAGCCGCTACCGGGTGAGCAATCAGCCCCAGCATTTT. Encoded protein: CASRYRVSNQPQHF.